Described below is a single T cell receptor beta chain sequence and its context. This sample is part of a study of blood T cell repertoires in COVID-19. Study at large: Sites across the United States, Italy and Spain contributed samples from acute and convalescent COVID-19. PBMCs, B-cell-depleted T cells, or T cells provided the cDNA or gDNA that made up the material.

J lost 12 bases, V lost 2 bases, and 11 bases had no gene match. Germline CDR1 reads SNHLY; CDR2 reads FYNNEI. The length of the CDR3 is 15 residues. In the authors' workflow: Using reference gene primer amplification, nucleated cell counts were estimated. Generated by immunoSEQ multiplex PCR, the TCRdb table keeps only in-frame clones and is missing some. V and J calls and clone size follow that table, whereas D and trimming were derived from the DNA. The data hold roughly 280,000 clones, with over 65% observed a single time. The chain is built from TRBV2 and TRBJ2-1, with 9 nucleotides matching TRBD2. The sequence was obtained from a man aged 60 to 75 who had recovered from COVID-19. What was sequenced was peripheral blood. The CDR3 DNA reads as TGTGCCAGCAGTGAACGTTTAGCGGGAGTCAGGGGGCAGTTCTTC. Translated, it gives CASSERLAGVRGQFF. Drawing the rest from reference TRBV2 and TRBJ2-1, the complete variable domain is EPEVTQTPSHQVTQMGQEVILRCVPISNHLYFYWYRQILGQKVEFLVSFYNNEISEKSEIFDDQFSVERPDGSNFTLKIRSTKLEDSAMYFCASSERLAGVRGQFFGPGTRLTVL.